This entry is about one TCR beta chain. Template: tumor biopsy or peripheral blood genomic DNA, roughly 616-6,500 ng per sample. This table comes from immunoSEQ multiplex PCR, and its TCRdb copy is limited to in-frame clones, with some not included. This sample has under 40,000 clones, with 73% found just once. These data originate in a study of T cells in tumors after PD-1 blockade. Turning to the study itself: Mean per blood sample: 113,528 templates (about 23,000-257,772), approximately 37,000 unique clonotypes.

The germline gives CDR1 SGHTA, CDR2 FQGNSA. The CDR3 is 15 amino acids. Germline trimming cut 5 bases from V and 1 base from J; bases unmatched to any gene: 6. The sequenced sample was PBMCs, obtained after anti-PD-1 treatment. The chain carries TRBV7-2 and TRBJ1-1; TRBD1 matches 8 bases. The source of this sequence is a human donor with basal cell carcinoma. The CDR3 region is CASSVTGTGNTEAFF. Written as DNA, the CDR3 is TGTGCCAGCAGCGTTACCGGGACAGGGAACACTGAAGCTTTCTTT. Drawing the rest from reference TRBV7-2 and TRBJ1-1, the complete variable domain is GAGVSQSPSNKVTEKGKDVELRCDPISGHTALYWYRQSLGQGLEFLIYFQGNSAPDKSGLPSDRFSAERTGGSVSTLTIQRTQQEDSAVYLCASSVTGTGNTEAFFGQGTRLTVV.